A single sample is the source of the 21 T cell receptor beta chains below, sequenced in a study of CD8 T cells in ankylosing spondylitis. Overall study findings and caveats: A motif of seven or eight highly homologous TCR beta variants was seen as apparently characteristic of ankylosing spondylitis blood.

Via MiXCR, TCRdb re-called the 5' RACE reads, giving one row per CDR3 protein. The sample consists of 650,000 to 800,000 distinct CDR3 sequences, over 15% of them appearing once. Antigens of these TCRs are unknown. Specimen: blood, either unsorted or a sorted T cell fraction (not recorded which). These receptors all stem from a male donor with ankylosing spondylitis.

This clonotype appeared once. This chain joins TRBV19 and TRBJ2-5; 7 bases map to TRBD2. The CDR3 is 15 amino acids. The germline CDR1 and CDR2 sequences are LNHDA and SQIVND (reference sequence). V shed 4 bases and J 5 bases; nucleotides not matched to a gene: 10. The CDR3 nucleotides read TGTGCCAGTAGTAACCATGCGGGAGCCCTCGAGACCCAGTACTTC. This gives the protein CASSNHAGALETQYF. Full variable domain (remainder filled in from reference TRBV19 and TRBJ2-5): DGGITQSPKYLFRKEGQNVTLSCEQNLNHDAMYWYRQDPGQGLRLIYYSQIVNDFQKGDIAEGYSVSREKKESFPLTVTSAQKNPTAFYLCASSNHAGALETQYFGPGTRLLVL.

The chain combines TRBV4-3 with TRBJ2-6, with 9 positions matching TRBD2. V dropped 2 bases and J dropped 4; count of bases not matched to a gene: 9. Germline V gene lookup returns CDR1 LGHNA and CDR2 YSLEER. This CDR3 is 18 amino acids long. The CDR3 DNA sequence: TGCGCCAGCAGCCAATTGCCAGCGGGGGGTTTGGGGGCCAACGTCCTGACTTTC. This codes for CASSQLPAGGLGANVLTF.

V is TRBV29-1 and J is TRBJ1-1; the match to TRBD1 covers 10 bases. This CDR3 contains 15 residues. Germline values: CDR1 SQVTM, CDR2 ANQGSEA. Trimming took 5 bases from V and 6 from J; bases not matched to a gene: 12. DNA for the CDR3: TGCAGCGTTAAGCCTTATTGGGACAGGGGCTCTGAAGCTTTCTTT. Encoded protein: CSVKPYWDRGSEAFF.

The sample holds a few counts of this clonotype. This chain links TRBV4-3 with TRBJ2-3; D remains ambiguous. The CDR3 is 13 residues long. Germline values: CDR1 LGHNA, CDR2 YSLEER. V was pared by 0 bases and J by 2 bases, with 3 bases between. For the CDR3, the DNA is TGCGCCAGCAGCCAAGAGTTCACAGATACGCAGTATTTT. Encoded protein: CASSQEFTDTQYF.

This chain's CDR3 is CASSHGLLYNEQFF. The DNA for the CDR3 is TGTGCCAGCAGCCATGGGCTCCTCTACAATGAGCAGTTCTTC. The chain joins TRBV3-1 to TRBJ2-1; D not resolved. The germline V gene has CDR1 LGHDT and CDR2 YNNKEL (reference sequence). V dropped 3 bases and J dropped 3 bases, with 9 bases sitting between them. CDR3 length: 14 amino acids.

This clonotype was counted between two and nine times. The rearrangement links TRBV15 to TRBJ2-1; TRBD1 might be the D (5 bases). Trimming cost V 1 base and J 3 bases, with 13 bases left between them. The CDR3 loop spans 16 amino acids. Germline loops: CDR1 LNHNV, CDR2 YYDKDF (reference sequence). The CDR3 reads CATSRGTGALYNEQFF. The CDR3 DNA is TGTGCCACCAGCAGAGGTACAGGAGCGCTCTACAATGAGCAGTTCTTC.

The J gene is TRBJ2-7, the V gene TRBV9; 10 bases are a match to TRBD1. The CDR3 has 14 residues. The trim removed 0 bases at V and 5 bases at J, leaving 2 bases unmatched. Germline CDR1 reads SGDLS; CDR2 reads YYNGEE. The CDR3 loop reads CASSVAGTGDEQYF. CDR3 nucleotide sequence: TGTGCCAGCAGCGTAGCAGGGACAGGGGACGAGCAGTACTTC. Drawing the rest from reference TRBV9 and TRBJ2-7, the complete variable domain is DSGVTQTPKHLITATGQRVTLRCSPRSGDLSVYWYQQSLDQGLQFLIQYYNGEERAKGNILERFSAQQFPDLHSELNLSSLELGDSALYFCASSVAGTGDEQYFGPGTRLTVT.

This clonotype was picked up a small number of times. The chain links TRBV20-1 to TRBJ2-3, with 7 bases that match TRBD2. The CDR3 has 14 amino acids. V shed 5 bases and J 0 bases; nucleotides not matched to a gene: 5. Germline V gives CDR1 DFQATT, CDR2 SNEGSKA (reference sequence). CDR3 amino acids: CSAPREDSTDTQYF. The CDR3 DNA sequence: TGCAGTGCTCCTCGGGAGGACAGCACAGATACGCAGTATTTT.

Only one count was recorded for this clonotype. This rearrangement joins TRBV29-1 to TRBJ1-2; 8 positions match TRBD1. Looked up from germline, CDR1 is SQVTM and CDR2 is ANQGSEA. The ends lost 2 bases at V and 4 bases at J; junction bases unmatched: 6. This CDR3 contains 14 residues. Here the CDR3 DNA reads TGCAGCGTTGAACGGACAGGGCGGAGCTATGGCTACACCTTC. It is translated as CSVERTGRSYGYTF. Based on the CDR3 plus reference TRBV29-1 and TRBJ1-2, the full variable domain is SAVISQKPSRDICQRGTSLTIQCQVDSQVTMMFWYRQQPGQSLTLIATANQGSEATYESGFVIDKFPISRPNLTFSTLTVSNMSPEDSSIYLCSVERTGRSYGYTFGSGTRLTVV.

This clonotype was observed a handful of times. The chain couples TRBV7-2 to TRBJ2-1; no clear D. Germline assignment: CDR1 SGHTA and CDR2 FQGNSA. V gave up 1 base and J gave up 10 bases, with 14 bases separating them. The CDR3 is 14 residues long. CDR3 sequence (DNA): TGTGCCAGCAGCTTAGTGCCCAGCGTGATCGAGCAGTTCTTC. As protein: CASSLVPSVIEQFF.

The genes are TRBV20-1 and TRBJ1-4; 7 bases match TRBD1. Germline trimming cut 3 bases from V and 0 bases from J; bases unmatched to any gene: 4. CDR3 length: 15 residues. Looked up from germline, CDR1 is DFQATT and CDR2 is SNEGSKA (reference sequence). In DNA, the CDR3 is TGCAGTGCTAGTAACAGGGGTGCAACTAATGAAAAACTGTTTTTT. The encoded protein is CSASNRGATNEKLFF.

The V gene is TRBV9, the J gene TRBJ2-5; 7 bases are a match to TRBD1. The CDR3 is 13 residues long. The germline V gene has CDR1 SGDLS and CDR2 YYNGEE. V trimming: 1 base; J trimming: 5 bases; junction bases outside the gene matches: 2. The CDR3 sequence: CASSVRGQETQYF. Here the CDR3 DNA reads TGTGCCAGCAGCGTAAGGGGGCAGGAGACCCAGTACTTC.

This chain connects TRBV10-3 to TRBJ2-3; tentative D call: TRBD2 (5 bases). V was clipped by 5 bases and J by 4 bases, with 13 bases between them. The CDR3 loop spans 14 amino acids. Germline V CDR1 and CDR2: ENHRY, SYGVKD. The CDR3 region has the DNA TGTGCCATCAGTCAAATGGTCGGGGCAGATACGCAGTATTTT. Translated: CAISQMVGADTQYF.

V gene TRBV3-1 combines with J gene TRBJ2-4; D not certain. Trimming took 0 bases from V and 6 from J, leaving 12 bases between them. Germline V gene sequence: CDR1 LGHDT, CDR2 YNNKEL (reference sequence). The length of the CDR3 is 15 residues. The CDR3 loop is CASSQDLDGGNIQYF. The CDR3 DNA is TGTGCCAGCAGCCAAGATCTTGACGGCGGAAACATTCAGTACTTC.

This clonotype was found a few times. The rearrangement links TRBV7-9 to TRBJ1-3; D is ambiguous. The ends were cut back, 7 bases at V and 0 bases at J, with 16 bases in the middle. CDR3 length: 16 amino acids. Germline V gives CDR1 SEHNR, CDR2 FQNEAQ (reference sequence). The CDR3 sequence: CASTAEDRLSGNTIYF. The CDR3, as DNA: TGTGCCAGCACCGCCGAAGACCGACTCTCTGGAAACACCATATATTTT. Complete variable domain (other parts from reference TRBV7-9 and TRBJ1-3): DTGVSQNPRHKITKRGQNVTFRCDPISEHNRLYWYRQTLGQGPEFLTYFQNEAQLEKSRLLSDRFSAERPKGSFSTLEIQRTEQGDSAMYLCASTAEDRLSGNTIYFGEGSWLTVV.

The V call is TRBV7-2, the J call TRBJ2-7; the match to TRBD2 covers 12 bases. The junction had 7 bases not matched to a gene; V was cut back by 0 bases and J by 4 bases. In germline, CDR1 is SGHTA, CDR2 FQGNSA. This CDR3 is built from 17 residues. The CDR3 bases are TGTGCCAGCAGCTTAGCCCTAGCGGGAGGGCCGAGTTACGAGCAGTACTTC. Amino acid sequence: CASSLALAGGPSYEQYF.

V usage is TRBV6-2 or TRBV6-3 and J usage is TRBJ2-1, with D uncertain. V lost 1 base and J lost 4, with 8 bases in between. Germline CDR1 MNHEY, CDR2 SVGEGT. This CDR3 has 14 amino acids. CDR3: CASSYFQAYNEQFF. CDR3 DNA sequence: TGTGCCAGCAGTTACTTCCAGGCTTACAATGAGCAGTTCTTC.

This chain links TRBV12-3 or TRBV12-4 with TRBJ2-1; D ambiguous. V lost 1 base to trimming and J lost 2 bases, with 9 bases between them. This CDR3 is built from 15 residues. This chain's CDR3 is CASSLGVRAYNEQFF. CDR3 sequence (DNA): TGTGCCAGCAGTTTAGGAGTTAGGGCCTACAATGAGCAGTTCTTC.

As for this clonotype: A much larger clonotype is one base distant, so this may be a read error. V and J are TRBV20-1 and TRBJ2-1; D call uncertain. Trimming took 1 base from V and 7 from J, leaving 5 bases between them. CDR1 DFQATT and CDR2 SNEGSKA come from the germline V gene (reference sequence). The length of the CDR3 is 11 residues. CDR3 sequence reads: CSARGLNEQFF. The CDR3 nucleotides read TGCAGTGCTAGAGGGCTGAATGAGCAGTTCTTC.

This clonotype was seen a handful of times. The DNA for the CDR3 is TGCGCCAGCAGCTTGGATGGACTAGCATCGGATACGCAGTATTTT. Its translation is CASSLDGLASDTQYF. The chain joins TRBV5-1 to TRBJ2-3; 8 nucleotides line up with TRBD2. CDR3 length equals 15 residues. CDR1 is SGHRS, CDR2 YFSETQ, per germline. Unmatched junction bases numbered 6, after V lost 0 bases and J lost 6 bases.

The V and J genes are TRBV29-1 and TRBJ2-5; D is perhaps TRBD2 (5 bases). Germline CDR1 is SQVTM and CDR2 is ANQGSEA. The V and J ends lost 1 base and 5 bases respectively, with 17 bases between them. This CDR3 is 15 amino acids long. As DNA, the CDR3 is TGCAGCGTTGAAGCTAACCGGGGAGAGGCGGAGACCCAGTACTTC. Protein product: CSVEANRGEAETQYF.